These 22 T cell receptor beta chains share one sample of origin, sequenced in a study of Graves' ophthalmopathy and Graves' hyperthyroidism. RNA transcripts served as template for amplifying TCR beta CDR3 sequences. First-round RT-PCR with HTBI primers preceded a second-round multiplex PCR. TCRdb redid the calling of the multiplex PCR reads with MiXCR, one entry per CDR3 protein. The sample holds roughly 220,000 distinct CDR3 sequences, around 50% seen once. The sequenced sample consisted of peripheral blood. These receptors all come from an adult man with Graves' ophthalmopathy.

This clonotype has only a few counts. The chain uses TRBV7-9 and TRBJ2-2, with D perhaps assigned TRBD1 or TRBD2 (5 bases each). From germline, CDR1 is SEHNR and CDR2 FQNEAQ (reference sequence). The CDR3 totals 15 residues. V lost 2 bases and J 4 bases, leaving 11 bases between the germline ends. CDR3 region: CASSLPGPITGELFF. CDR3 DNA sequence: TGTGCCAGCAGCTTACCGGGACCGATCACCGGGGAGCTGTTTTTT.

The sample holds one count of this clonotype. In DNA, the CDR3 is TGTGCCAGCAGTTTACGTGGACAGCAGCAAGCATATGGCTACACCTTC. This encodes CASSLRGQQQAYGYTF. The genes are TRBV12-3 or TRBV12-4 and TRBJ1-2; possible D gene TRBD1, 6 bases. CDR3 length: 16 residues. Trimming took off 2 bases at V and 5 bases at J, with 18 bases between the two ends.

V usage is TRBV4-1 and J usage is TRBJ1-1; perhaps TRBD1 as D (5 bases). Germline lookup yields CDR1 MGHRA and CDR2 YSYEKL. This CDR3 region has 17 residues. Deletions cut 0 bases from V and 0 bases from J, with 14 bases between. The DNA for the CDR3 is TGCGCCAGCAGCCAAGATCAGGTTGGGGGACTGAACACTGAAGCTTTCTTT. Translating it yields CASSQDQVGGLNTEAFF.

The chain recombines TRBV2 with TRBJ2-5; possibly TRBD1 for D (6 bases). The CDR3 covers 13 residues. The germline gives CDR1 SNHLY, CDR2 FYNNEI. Trimming shortened V by 8 bases and J by 2 bases, and 12 bases separated the two germline ends. CDR3 coding DNA: TGTGCCAGCGGCCGGGACATTCAAGAGACCCAGTACTTC. Amino acids: CASGRDIQETQYF.

The chain uses TRBV28 and TRBJ1-5, with 8 bases that match TRBD1. Unmatched junction bases numbered 5, after V lost 1 base and J lost 6 bases. Germline CDR1 MDHEN, CDR2 SYDVKM. There are 15 residues in the CDR3. As DNA, the CDR3 is TGTGCCAGCAGTTTATTACAGGGGGACGGTCAGCCCCAGCATTTT. It codes for CASSLLQGDGQPQHF.

This clonotype showed up just a few times. This chain connects TRBV10-3 to TRBJ1-2; perhaps TRBD1 as D (6 bases). This CDR3 contains 12 residues. Deletions cut 9 bases from V and 0 bases from J, with 8 bases between. Germline V gene data show CDR1 as ENHRY and CDR2 as SYGVKD. The CDR3 bases are TGTGCCATACAGGGAACTAACTATGGCTACACCTTC. Its protein is CAIQGTNYGYTF.

This clonotype was counted a few times. CDR3 sequence: CSARSGQDYEQYF. CDR3 sequence (DNA): TGCAGTGCTAGGTCCGGACAGGACTACGAGCAGTACTTC. The chain employs TRBV20-1 and TRBJ2-7; 7 bases fit TRBD1. CDR1 is DFQATT, CDR2 SNEGSKA, per germline (reference sequence). V shed 3 bases, J shed 3 bases, and the junction held 5 bases outside the gene matches. The CDR3 spans 13 residues.

Here the CDR3 DNA reads TGCGCCAGCAGCCAGACAGGGTCGGACACCGGGGAGCTGTTTTTT. Translating gives CASSQTGSDTGELFF. This chain connects TRBV4-1 to TRBJ2-2; 7 bases match TRBD1. Germline assignment: CDR1 MGHRA and CDR2 YSYEKL. V shed 3 bases, J shed 3 bases, and the junction held 4 bases outside the gene matches. The CDR3 length is 15 residues.

This clonotype came up a few times. The chain is built from TRBV7-9 and TRBJ1-3; D is undetermined. In germline, CDR1 is SEHNR, CDR2 FQNEAQ (reference sequence). The CDR3 covers 16 residues. Trimming left V 5 bases short and J 0 bases short, with 14 bases between. The CDR3 bases are TGTGCCAGCAGCAACGGTGGCAGTTTCTCTGGAAACACCATATATTTT. Residues: CASSNGGSFSGNTIYF.

This clonotype occurred a few times. The J gene is TRBJ1-1, the V gene TRBV12-3 or TRBV12-4, with unresolved D. Trimming pared 4 bases from V and 9 bases from J, leaving 12 bases between. This CDR3 contains 12 residues. The CDR3 nucleotides read TGTGCCAGCAGTTCCCCTACAATGAAAGCTTTCTTT. Residues: CASSSPTMKAFF.

This clonotype has a count of ten or more. V usage is TRBV5-1 and J usage is TRBJ2-5; the D gene is possibly TRBD1 (6 bases). CDR3 size: 14 residues. Germline V lookup: CDR1 SGHRS, CDR2 YFSETQ. V lost 0 bases and J lost 7, with 13 bases in between. CDR3 sequence (DNA): TGCGCCAGCAGCTTGGAACAGGGTGAAGGGACCCAGTACTTC. Encoded protein: CASSLEQGEGTQYF.

This clonotype has just a few counts. J is TRBJ2-7 and V is TRBV5-8, with D hard to call. Germline values: CDR1 SGHTS, CDR2 YDEGEE. V was shortened by 4 bases and J by 1 base, with 9 bases between the two germline ends. The CDR3 has 13 residues. The CDR3 protein is CASSISLSYEQYF. CDR3 sequence (DNA): TGTGCCAGCAGCATAAGTTTGTCCTACGAGCAGTACTTC.

The V and J genes are TRBV14 and TRBJ1-2; no definite D call. With 2 bases removed from V and 6 bases from J, the gap between germline ends came to 7 bases. The length of the CDR3 is 12 residues. Germline CDR1 SGHDN, CDR2 FVKESK. CDR3 residues: CASSQSWDGYTF. CDR3 DNA: TGTGCCAGCAGCCAATCCTGGGATGGCTACACCTTC.

This clonotype has just a few counts. This rearrangement joins TRBV5-1 to TRBJ1-6, with 7 bases fitting TRBD1. V shed 4 bases and J 8 bases; nucleotides not matched to a gene: 9. The germline V gene encodes CDR1 SGHRS and CDR2 YFSETQ. The CDR3 extends over 15 amino acids. CDR3 sequence (DNA): TGCGCCAGCAGCCCCTCTGGGACAGATCATTCACCCCTCCACTTT. Translation gives CASSPSGTDHSPLHF.

In regard to this clonotype: This may be a read error, as it is one base from a much larger clone. The rearrangement links TRBV20-1 to TRBJ1-5; D call uncertain. The CDR3 extends over 14 amino acids. The germline V gene has CDR1 DFQATT and CDR2 SNEGSKA (reference sequence). Between the trimmed V and J ends, which lost 5 bases and 7 bases, there was a span of 18 bases. In DNA, the CDR3 is TGCAGTGCTGGAGCGAGCGGGCCTGGCCAGCCCCAGCATTTT. It is translated as CSAGASGPGQPQHF.

This rearrangement joins TRBV15 to TRBJ2-5; 10 bases line up with TRBD1. The DNA end is more similar to TRBJ2-1, so the J call may be wrong. CDR1 and CDR2 from the germline V gene are LNHNV and YYDKDF (reference sequence). The CDR3 is 15 residues long. The CDR3 is CATSSFGQGGNEQFF. The CDR3 bases are TGTGCCACCAGCAGCTTCGGACAGGGGGGGAATGAGCAGTTCTTC.

This clonotype has a handful of counts. The V call is TRBV12-5, the J call TRBJ2-7, with D possibly called TRBD1 or TRBD2 (7 bases each). The CDR3 consists of 13 residues. Between the trimmed V and J ends, which lost 6 bases and 6 bases, there was a span of 15 bases. Germline lookup yields CDR1 LGHNT and CDR2 FRNRAP. CDR3 DNA sequence: TGTGCTAGTGGCCAGGGGGGGTTTCGCGAGCAGTACTTC. Protein product: CASGQGGFREQYF.

The CDR3 DNA reads as TGTGCCAGCAGCTTATTGCATTCTGGGGCCAACGTCCTGACTTTC. It yields the protein CASSLLHSGANVLTF. This chain connects TRBV7-3 to TRBJ2-6; D uncertain. This CDR3 region has 15 residues. Between the trimmed V and J ends, which lost 2 bases and 1 base, there was a span of 6 bases. Germline values: CDR1 SGHTA, CDR2 FQGTGA. Using reference TRBV7-3 and TRBJ2-6 for the parts outside the CDR3, the full variable domain is GAGVSQTPSNKVTEKGKYVELRCDPISGHTALYWYRQSLGQGPEFLIYFQGTGAADDSGLPNDRFFAVRPEGSVSTLKIQRTERGDSAVYLCASSLLHSGANVLTFGAGSRLTVL.

The table lists this clonotype with a few counts. This chain links TRBV9 with TRBJ1-6, with D perhaps matching TRBD1 (6 bases). V dropped 7 bases and J dropped 8 bases, with 13 bases sitting between them. The CDR3 is 13 residues long. Germline V gene lookup returns CDR1 SGDLS and CDR2 YYNGEE. This CDR3 reads CASSPDSDSPLHF. The CDR3 bases are TGTGCCAGCTCACCGGACAGCGATTCACCCCTCCACTTT.

Details on this clonotype: This CDR3 is missing its conserved last phenylalanine or tryptophan, likely due to a read error. This chain connects TRBV7-9 to TRBJ2-5; no definite D call. Germline V lookup: CDR1 SEHNR, CDR2 FQNEAQ (reference sequence). The CDR3 is made up of 13 amino acids. V was cut by 2 bases and J by 1 base, with 5 bases left in between. The CDR3 here is CASSLRSQETQYL. The DNA of the CDR3 is TGTGCCAGCAGCTTACGCAGCCAAGAGACCCAGTACCTC.

In its sample, this clonotype was seen a few times. The rearrangement links TRBV10-2 to TRBJ1-4; tentatively, D is TRBD1 (5 bases). CDR1 and CDR2 (germline): WSHSY, SAAADI. V was pared by 4 bases and J by 3 bases, with 12 bases between. The CDR3 length is 15 residues. The CDR3 loop reads CASSVGFRANEKLFF. The CDR3 DNA is TGCGCCAGCAGTGTCGGGTTCAGGGCTAATGAAAAACTGTTTTTT.

The chain joins TRBV7-2 to TRBJ2-3, with 8 bases fitting TRBD2. The trim removed 3 bases at V and 3 bases at J, leaving 2 bases unmatched. Germline values: CDR1 SGHTA, CDR2 FQGNSA. The CDR3 totals 14 residues. The CDR3 nucleotides are TGTGCCAGCAGCTTGGGACTAGATACAGATACGCAGTATTTT. It is translated as CASSLGLDTDTQYF.